Below, 10 T cell receptor beta chains from the same sample are listed, as sequenced in a study of neurological immune-mediated disorders. Each CDR3 protein gets one entry after TCRdb re-called the 5' RACE reads with MiXCR. The data contain 31,000 or so distinct CDR3 sequences, roughly 4.4% of them seen just once; the ten biggest clones take up 23%. Sequenced input: PBMCs. The receptors come from a man aged 18 to 29 in good health.

This clonotype showed up many times. V and J are TRBV20-1 and TRBJ1-2; no clear D. CDR3 length: 15 amino acids. With 4 bases removed from V and 1 base from J, the gap between germline ends came to 16 bases. Germline loops: CDR1 DFQATT, CDR2 SNEGSKA (reference sequence). CDR3 sequence (DNA): TGCAGTGCTAAGATTGCGGGCACCCATAACTATGGCTACACCTTC. This gives the protein CSAKIAGTHNYGYTF.

This clonotype was detected many times. For the CDR3, the DNA is TGTGCCATCAGTGAGTCTGATGTCAGGGGGTACTCTAGCACAGATACGCAGTATTTT. Protein sequence: CAISESDVRGYSSTDTQYF. The genes are TRBV10-3 and TRBJ2-3; 7 bases line up with TRBD1. The germline V gene has CDR1 ENHRY and CDR2 SYGVKD. The CDR3 has 19 amino acids. After removal of 0 bases from V and 0 bases from J, the junction contained 12 bases not matched to a gene.

This clonotype was recorded at least ten times. The V and J genes are TRBV5-1 and TRBJ2-2, with D maybe TRBD1 (5 bases). This CDR3 has 16 residues. Germline V gene lookup returns CDR1 SGHRS and CDR2 YFSETQ. Trimming stripped 4 bases from V and 6 bases from J, with 19 bases between. The CDR3 spells CASSPRQPVGAGELFF. The CDR3 region has the DNA TGCGCCAGCAGCCCGAGACAGCCCGTGGGCGCCGGGGAGCTGTTTTTT.

There are many counts of this clonotype. This rearrangement joins TRBV20-1 to TRBJ1-2; 9 bases agree with TRBD1. V lost 2 bases, J lost 10 bases, and 8 bases stayed unmatched. Germline CDR1 is DFQATT and CDR2 is SNEGSKA (reference sequence). This CDR3 comprises 13 residues. In DNA, the CDR3 is TGCAGTGCTAGACGGACAGGGGTCTTGGCCTACACCTTC. Its translation is CSARRTGVLAYTF.

This clonotype was seen many times. The rearrangement links TRBV20-1 to TRBJ2-7, with D hard to call. Trimming shortened V by 1 base and J by 0 bases, and 16 bases separated the two germline ends. This CDR3 has 16 amino acids. Per germline, CDR1 DFQATT and CDR2 SNEGSKA (reference sequence). This chain's CDR3 is CSARVGRITSSYEQYF. In nucleotides, the CDR3 is TGCAGTGCTAGAGTGGGCAGGATAACCAGCTCCTACGAGCAGTACTTC.

In its sample, this clonotype was seen many times. The chain combines TRBV5-1 with TRBJ1-2, with D unresolved. V was clipped by 0 bases and J by 2 bases, with 11 bases between them. The CDR3 sequence is 15 residues long. Germline-derived CDR1 and CDR2 are SGHRS and YFSETQ. The CDR3 DNA is TGCGCCAGCAGCTTGGCCGTTCCGGGAAACTATGGCTACACCTTC. This translates into CASSLAVPGNYGYTF. Filled out from reference TRBV5-1 and TRBJ1-2, the complete variable domain reads KAGVTQTPRYLIKTRGQQVTLSCSPISGHRSVSWYQQTPGQGLQFLFEYFSETQRNKGNFPGRFSGRQFSNSRSEMNVSTLELGDSALYLCASSLAVPGNYGYTFGSGTRLTVV.

The V and J genes are TRBV5-3 and TRBJ1-1; tentatively, D is TRBD1 (6 bases). TRBV5-3 is given ORF status, its function remaining uncertain. Trimming stripped 3 bases from V and 4 bases from J, with 16 bases between. This CDR3 contains 15 residues. CDR3 in amino acids: CARSSDGGLGTEAFF. CDR3 nucleotide sequence: TGTGCCAGAAGCTCGGACGGGGGGCTCGGCACTGAAGCTTTCTTT.

This clonotype was observed at least ten times. The chain is built from TRBV6-5 and TRBJ2-1, with 11 bases that match TRBD2. Germline V gene sequence: CDR1 MNHEY, CDR2 SVGAGI. The V and J ends lost 6 bases and 4 bases, in that order; junction bases with no gene match: 11. This CDR3 has 17 residues. For the CDR3, the DNA is TGTGCCAGCAGCCGACCCACTAGCGGGGGTACATACAATGAGCAGTTCTTC. Amino acid sequence: CASSRPTSGGTYNEQFF.

This clonotype was recorded at least ten times. This sequence joins TRBV3-1 and TRBJ2-7; TRBD2 agrees at 13 bases. V was clipped by 3 bases and J by 2 bases; unmatched bases: 1. From germline, CDR1 is LGHDT and CDR2 YNNKEL (reference sequence). The CDR3 loop spans 15 amino acids. DNA for the CDR3: TGTGCCAGCAGCCATACTAGCGGGGGGGCCTACGAGCAGTACTTC. The encoded protein is CASSHTSGGAYEQYF.

This clonotype was found many times. V usage is TRBV12-3 or TRBV12-4 and J usage is TRBJ2-1; no clear D. The ends were cut back, 3 bases at V and 0 bases at J, with 9 bases in the middle. CDR3 length equals 15 residues. The CDR3 loop is CASSFYQSSYNEQFF. The CDR3 DNA reads as TGTGCCAGCAGTTTTTATCAGAGCTCCTACAATGAGCAGTTCTTC.